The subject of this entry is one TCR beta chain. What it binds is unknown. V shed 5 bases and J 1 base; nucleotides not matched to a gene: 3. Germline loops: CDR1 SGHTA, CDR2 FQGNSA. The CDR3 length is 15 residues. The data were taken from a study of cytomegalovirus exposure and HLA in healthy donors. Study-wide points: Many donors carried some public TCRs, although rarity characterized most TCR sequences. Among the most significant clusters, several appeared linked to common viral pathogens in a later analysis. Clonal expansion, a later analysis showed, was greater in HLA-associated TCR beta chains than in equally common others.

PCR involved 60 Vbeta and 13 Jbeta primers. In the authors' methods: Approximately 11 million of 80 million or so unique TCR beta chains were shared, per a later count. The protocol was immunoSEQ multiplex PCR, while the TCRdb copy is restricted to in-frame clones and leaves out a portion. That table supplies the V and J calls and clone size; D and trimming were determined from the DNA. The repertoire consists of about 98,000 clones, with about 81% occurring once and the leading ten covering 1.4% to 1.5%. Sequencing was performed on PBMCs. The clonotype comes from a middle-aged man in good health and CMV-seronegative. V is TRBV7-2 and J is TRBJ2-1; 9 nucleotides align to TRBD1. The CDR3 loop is CASSTGQGSYNEQFF. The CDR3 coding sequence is TGTGCCAGCAGCACAGGACAGGGGTCCTACAATGAGCAGTTCTTC.